This TCR beta chain was documented in a study of CD8+ T cells in alopecia areata. Of note for this clone: Its antigen is not identified.

The germline V gene has CDR1 WNHNN and CDR2 SYGVQD (reference sequence). The CDR3 loop spans 15 amino acids. The ends lost 0 bases at V and 5 bases at J; junction bases unmatched: 4. General study points: Numerous clones, expanded in lesions, remained in scalp and blood during tofacitinib.

The treatment was: oral pan-JAK inhibitor, 5-10 mg twice daily. cDNA serving as the sequencing template came from extracted, reverse transcribed RNA. TCRdb keeps only in-frame clones here, not all; method: immunoSEQ multiplex PCR. The repertoire includes 90,000 or so clones, about 40% of them detected once, and roughly 18% sits in the top ten. The receptor was derived from a human donor with alopecia areata. Sequencing used CD8+ T cells sorted from blood, obtained at week 24, from a patient treated with tofacitinib. The V and J genes are TRBV10-1 and TRBJ2-4, with 7 bases fitting TRBD1. The CDR3 DNA follows: TGCGCCAGCAGTGAGTCCAGGGGGTTTGAAAACATTCAGTACTTC. This codes for CASSESRGFENIQYF.